Presented here are 20 T cell receptor beta chains from one specimen sequenced in a study of shared clonotypes between healthy human individuals. TCRdb's table, derived via immunoSEQ multiplex PCR, lists solely in-frame clones and lacks some. The sample has 1.5 million to 1.9 million clones, 98% seen once. The sample taken for sequencing was naive CD4+ T cells sorted from blood. This sample's subset: CD45RA+ positively selected. These receptors all stem from a man aged 25 to 40 in good health.

J is TRBJ1-3 and V is TRBV5-5; D ambiguous. V lost 4 bases and J lost 0, with 8 bases in between. Germline CDR1 is SGHKS and CDR2 is YYEKEE (reference sequence). The CDR3 has 14 amino acids. The CDR3 is CASSPEGSGNTIYF. CDR3 nucleotide sequence: TGTGCCAGCAGCCCCGAAGGCTCTGGAAACACCATATATTTT.

The chain employs TRBV19 and TRBJ2-7; D remains unclear. Trimming stripped 1 base from V and 1 base from J, with 11 bases between. The CDR3 totals 15 residues. CDR1 and CDR2 (germline): LNHDA, SQIVND (reference sequence). The CDR3 bases are TGTGCCAGTAGTATAGTACTTTCCAGGTCCTACGAGCAGTACTTC. Protein sequence: CASSIVLSRSYEQYF.

The chain couples TRBV27 to TRBJ2-3; no definite D call. Germline lookup yields CDR1 MNHEY and CDR2 SMNVEV (reference sequence). The CDR3 covers 15 residues. Trimming took 7 bases from V and 1 from J, leaving 15 bases between them. The CDR3 here is CASTFQKGGTDTQYF. For the CDR3, the DNA is TGTGCCAGCACCTTCCAGAAAGGTGGCACAGATACGCAGTATTTT.

DNA of the CDR3: TGTGCCAGCAGCCGCTTCCCCGATACGCAGTATTTT. Its translation is CASSRFPDTQYF. The rearrangement uses TRBV11-2 and TRBJ2-3; D is unclear. The CDR3 loop spans 12 amino acids. Germline-derived CDR1 and CDR2 are SGHAT and FQNNGV. Trimming left V 5 bases short and J 6 bases short, with 9 bases between.

The chain combines TRBV29-1 with TRBJ1-2; no definite D call. This CDR3 has 15 amino acids. The V end lost 0 bases, the J end lost 7 bases, and 18 bases lay between the germline ends. Germline assignment: CDR1 SQVTM and CDR2 ANQGSEA. CDR3 nucleotide sequence: TGCAGCGTTGAAGATCCCTCCAAGGCGCGGGGTGGCTACACCTTC. Its protein product is CSVEDPSKARGGYTF.

The chain links TRBV5-1 to TRBJ2-1; 13 bases are a match to TRBD2. V shed 3 bases, J shed 4 bases, and the junction held 4 bases outside the gene matches. Germline V gives CDR1 SGHRS, CDR2 YFSETQ. The CDR3 spans 16 residues. The CDR3 bases are TGCGCCAGCAGCTCGCGACTAGCGGGAGGATACAATGAGCAGTTCTTC. Protein sequence: CASSSRLAGGYNEQFF.

This clone was picked up one time. The chain has TRBV29-1 and TRBJ2-7; no definite D call. The germline gives CDR1 SQVTM, CDR2 ANQGSEA. This CDR3 has 12 amino acids. Trimming cost V 6 bases and J 4 bases, with 13 bases left between them. The CDR3 loop is CSVARSDYEQYF. Written as DNA, the CDR3 is TGCAGCGTGGCCAGGAGCGATTACGAGCAGTACTTC.

This clone was detected only once. This chain connects TRBV6-5 to TRBJ2-2; 11 bases align to TRBD2. This CDR3 contains 15 residues. CDR1 and CDR2 from the germline V gene are MNHEY and SVGAGI. The V segment lost 6 bases and the J segment 5 bases; nucleotides outside the gene matches: 5. This CDR3 is CASSGLAGGTGELFF. CDR3 nucleotides: TGTGCCAGCAGCGGACTAGCGGGTGGGACCGGGGAGCTGTTTTTT.

Concerning this clone: Distinct nucleotide sequences in the sample also encode this CDR3. J is TRBJ2-7 and V is TRBV20-1; no firm D call. This CDR3 spans 10 amino acids. V was trimmed by 5 bases and J by 3 bases, leaving 5 bases between them. Germline CDR1 reads DFQATT; CDR2 reads SNEGSKA (reference sequence). The CDR3 loop reads CSALIYEQYF. The CDR3 bases are TGCAGTGCTCTCATCTACGAGCAGTACTTC.

The chain combines TRBV7-2 with TRBJ1-2; tentatively, D is TRBD1 (6 bases). V lost 3 bases and J lost 5, with 10 bases in between. This CDR3 is built from 13 residues. CDR1 and CDR2 from the germline V gene are SGHTA and FQGNSA. The CDR3 spells CASSLDRAYGYTF. DNA of the CDR3: TGTGCCAGCAGCTTGGACAGAGCGTATGGCTACACCTTC.

The chain employs TRBV27 and TRBJ2-7; the D gene is possibly TRBD2 (6 bases). This CDR3 has 15 amino acids. The germline CDR1 and CDR2 sequences are MNHEY and SMNVEV (reference sequence). Deletions cut 5 bases from V and 0 bases from J, with 14 bases between. The CDR3 DNA follows: TGTGCCAGCAGTCTGTACGGGAGCCCCTCCTACGAGCAGTACTTC. As protein: CASSLYGSPSYEQYF.

The J gene is TRBJ2-7, the V gene TRBV5-1; D possibly uses TRBD1 or TRBD2 (5 bases each). There are 13 residues in the CDR3. CDR1 and CDR2 from the germline V gene are SGHRS and YFSETQ. Trimming shortened V by 5 bases and J by 6 bases, and 15 bases separated the two germline ends. The CDR3 DNA reads as TGCGCCAGCAGAAATGAGGGGATTGGCGAGCAGTACTTC. It yields the protein CASRNEGIGEQYF. Full variable domain (missing parts from reference TRBV5-1 and TRBJ2-7): KAGVTQTPRYLIKTRGQQVTLSCSPISGHRSVSWYQQTPGQGLQFLFEYFSETQRNKGNFPGRFSGRQFSNSRSEMNVSTLELGDSALYLCASRNEGIGEQYFGPGTRLTVT.

As DNA, the CDR3 is TGTGCCAGCAGTTACCCAGTCGGGGAGACCCAGTACTTC. It codes for CASSYPVGETQYF. The rearrangement uses TRBV6-6 and TRBJ2-5; no clear D. CDR1 and CDR2 from the germline V gene are MNHNY and SVGAGI (reference sequence). This CDR3 is 13 amino acids long. The V end lost 2 bases, the J end lost 5 bases, and 9 bases lay between the germline ends.

The chain links TRBV28 to TRBJ1-2; D call uncertain. Germline V gives CDR1 MDHEN, CDR2 SYDVKM. There are 12 residues in the CDR3. The V end lost 4 bases, the J end lost 7 bases, and 10 bases lay between the germline ends. The CDR3 coding sequence is TGTGCCAGCAGTTCAATAGGTCCTGGCTACACCTTC. This translates into CASSSIGPGYTF.

The sample holds one count of this clone. In the same sample, other DNA sequences code for this CDR3. V is TRBV5-1 and J is TRBJ2-1; 14 bases are a match to TRBD2. This CDR3 has 15 residues. Germline values: CDR1 SGHRS, CDR2 YFSETQ. Losses at the gene ends were 4 bases for V and 6 bases for J; bases not matched to a gene: 3. The CDR3 spells CASSTGLAGVNEQFF. As DNA, the CDR3 is TGCGCCAGCAGCACGGGACTAGCGGGAGTCAATGAGCAGTTCTTC.

As concerns this clone: In the same sample, other DNA sequences code for this CDR3. V gene TRBV18 combines with J gene TRBJ1-5; 10 positions agree with TRBD1. Germline V gene lookup returns CDR1 KGHSH and CDR2 LQKENI. The CDR3 is 14 amino acids. Trimming took 3 bases from V and 4 from J; bases not matched to a gene: 0. The CDR3 region has the DNA TGTGCCAGCTCACCGGGACAGGGGAATCAGCCCCAGCATTTT. Its translation is CASSPGQGNQPQHF.

The rearrangement links TRBV28 to TRBJ2-1; tentative D call: TRBD1 (5 bases). This CDR3 contains 14 residues. The germline V gene encodes CDR1 MDHEN and CDR2 SYDVKM. V shed 2 bases and J shed 9 bases, with 14 bases lying between them. Written as DNA, the CDR3 is TGTGCCAGCAGTTTACAGGGTCCCGTCGCTGAGCAGTTCTTC. Protein: CASSLQGPVAEQFF.

The V gene is TRBV29-1, the J gene TRBJ2-1; a possible D gene is TRBD1 (6 bases). The germline V gene has CDR1 SQVTM and CDR2 ANQGSEA. The CDR3 loop spans 13 amino acids. Deletions cut 2 bases from V and 3 bases from J, with 8 bases between. This chain's CDR3 is CSVEQGFYNEQFF. CDR3 coding DNA: TGCAGCGTTGAACAGGGGTTCTACAATGAGCAGTTCTTC.

This sequence joins TRBV7-8 and TRBJ2-1, with 8 bases lining up with TRBD1. Germline lookup yields CDR1 SGHVS and CDR2 FQNEAQ. The junction had 6 bases not matched to a gene; V was cut back by 1 base and J by 7 bases. The length of the CDR3 is 15 residues. CDR3 sequence: CASSLVGQVANEQFF. In DNA form, the CDR3 reads TGTGCCAGCAGCTTAGTGGGACAGGTAGCTAATGAGCAGTTCTTC.

The chain is built from TRBV18 and TRBJ2-6; no clear D gene. Germline CDR1 and CDR2: KGHSH and LQKENI. V lost 2 bases to trimming and J lost 3 bases, with 8 bases between them. This CDR3 contains 15 residues. The CDR3 spells CASSPAGIGANVLTF. The CDR3 DNA reads as TGTGCCAGCTCACCAGCCGGCATTGGGGCCAACGTCCTGACTTTC.